The clone carrying this T cell receptor (beta chain) turned up a few times. TCRdb used MiXCR to reprocess the 5' RACE reads, holding one entry per CDR3 protein. The table has over 200,000 distinct CDR3 sequences, about 10% seen once; the top ten hold 20% to 25%. This sample is part of a study of CD8 T cells in ankylosing spondylitis. This CDR3 has 16 amino acids. The germline V and J ends were trimmed by 1 base and 2 bases, with 15 bases remaining between them. The germline V gene has CDR1 SGHTA and CDR2 FQGNSA. The J gene is TRBJ2-7, the V gene TRBV7-2; D uncertain. This receptor was identified in a male donor with ankylosing spondylitis or in good health (not recorded which). Sequences were obtained from blood, either unsorted or a sorted T cell fraction (not recorded which). The CDR3 region has the DNA TGTGCCAGCAGCTTAGGGGCAGGCTTAAGTGCCTACGAGCAGTACTTC. Translated, it gives CASSLGAGLSAYEQYF.